This T cell receptor (beta chain) comes out of a study of T cell responses to AZD1222 COVID-19 vaccine. As regards this clone: Its antigen is still unknown.

Overall study findings and caveats: Only 6 or 7 people who got AZD1222 tested seropositive at baseline. Repertoires were sampled only after the peak T cell response. Unmutated variant regions reportedly attract nearly half of all spike-specific TCRs. Dominant at 160-218 and 743-854, vaccine-associated CD4 TCRs also spanned spike.

Generated by immunoSEQ multiplex PCR, the TCRdb table keeps only in-frame clones and is missing some. The sample lists 70,000 to 90,000 clones; about 84% were seen once. The CDR3 is made up of 14 amino acids. The ends were cut back, 0 bases at V and 4 bases at J, with 10 bases in the middle. The germline CDR1 and CDR2 sequences are SGHRS and YFSETQ. This sequence originates from an adult in good health. This sample comprised peripheral blood, obtained on day 0 of AZD1222 vaccination. The chain links TRBV5-1 to TRBJ2-5, with a tentative D call TRBD1 (6 bases). DNA for the CDR3: TGCGCCAGCAGCTTGGTAGTCAGGGGAGAGACCCAGTACTTC. Translated, it gives CASSLVVRGETQYF.